This is a list of T cell receptor beta chains from one sample in a study of T cell responses to AZD1222 COVID-19 vaccine. Profiling relied on immunoSEQ multiplex PCR, and the TCRdb table lists in-frame clones only, not all of them. Counted here are about 64,000 clones, around nine tenths occurring once; the ten biggest clones make up about 6%. The material sequenced was peripheral blood, taken 28 days after the second dose of the MenACWY control vaccine. The receptors shown here come from an adult who received the MenACWY meningococcal vaccine as a control. The CDR3 runs from the conserved cysteine through the conserved F or W. D genes are given only for firm matches. Only some rows state a clone size, as once, few, many or a class for expanded clones.

V: TRBV7-2
size: NA
J: TRBJ1-2
D: TRBD1
DNA: TGTGCCAGCAGCGAGGGGGCCTTCTATGGCTACACCTTC
CDR3: CASSEGAFYGYTF

V: TRBV10-3
size: NA
J: TRBJ1-2
D: NA
DNA: TGTGCCATCAGTGCCCCCAGGGATCACTATGGCTACACCTTC
CDR3: CAISAPRDHYGYTF

V: TRBV12-3/TRBV12-4
size: NA
J: TRBJ2-7
D: TRBD1
DNA: TGTGCCAGCAGTAGAGACAGGGGCGCCGAGCAGTACTTC
CDR3: CASSRDRGAEQYF

V: TRBV13
size: NA
J: TRBJ2-1
D: TRBD1
DNA: TGTGCCAGCAGCCCCCCCGGGACAGATAACAATGAGCAGTTCTTC
CDR3: CASSPPGTDNNEQFF

V: TRBV7-3
size: once
J: TRBJ2-5
D: TRBD2
DNA: TGTGCCAGTTCGGTAGCGGGAGGGAACCAAGAGACCCAGTACTTC
CDR3: CASSVAGGNQETQYF

V: TRBV6-2/TRBV6-3
size: NA
J: TRBJ2-1
D: NA
DNA: TGTGCCAGCAGTAGCAGCGGCTACAATGAGCAGTTCTTC
CDR3: CASSSSGYNEQFF

V: TRBV16
size: NA
J: TRBJ1-5
D: TRBD1
DNA: TGTGCCAGCAGCCTCGATCCAGGGGGGGTCAATCAGCCCCAGCATTTT
CDR3: CASSLDPGGVNQPQHF

V: TRBV18
size: NA
J: TRBJ2-1
D: NA
DNA: TGTGCCAGCTCACCACAAGCCAGTTACAATGAGCAGTTCTTC
CDR3: CASSPQASYNEQFF

V: TRBV10-3
size: NA
J: TRBJ1-2
D: NA
DNA: TGTGCCATCAGTGAGGACAGTTATGGCTACACCTTC
CDR3: CAISEDSYGYTF

V: TRBV19
size: once
J: TRBJ2-2
D: TRBD2
DNA: TGTGCCAGTAGTATGGGGACTAGCGGGTGGGGCGCCGGGGAGCTGTTTTTT
CDR3: CASSMGTSGWGAGELFF

V: TRBV6-4
size: NA
J: TRBJ2-3
D: NA
DNA: TGTGCCAGCAGTACCAGGGGAGGCACAGATACGCAGTATTTT
CDR3: CASSTRGGTDTQYF

V: TRBV7-2
size: NA
J: TRBJ2-5
D: TRBD2
DNA: TGTGCCAGCAGCTTGCGACTAGCCGACTCAAAAGAGACCCAGTACTTC
CDR3: CASSLRLADSKETQYF

V: TRBV30
size: NA
J: TRBJ1-5
D: NA
DNA: TGTGCCTGGAGTGTATCATGGAGCAATCAGCCCCAGCATTTT
CDR3: CAWSVSWSNQPQHF

V: TRBV6-5
size: NA
J: TRBJ1-4
D: TRBD1
DNA: TGTGCCAGCAGCCCGACAGGGGGGAAACTGTTTTTT
CDR3: CASSPTGGKLFF

V: TRBV5-1
size: NA
J: TRBJ2-5
D: TRBD1
DNA: TGCGCCAGCAGGTTAGGACAGGAAGAGACCCAGTACTTC
CDR3: CASRLGQEETQYF

V: TRBV5-1
size: NA
J: TRBJ1-2
D: TRBD1
DNA: TGCGCCAGCAGCTTGGGGAACCCGACAGGGGAGGGGAATGGCTACACCTTC
CDR3: CASSLGNPTGEGNGYTF

V: TRBV5-1
size: NA
J: TRBJ2-7
D: NA
DNA: TGCGCCAGCAGCTTGGTTAGCCCCGCTGACTACGAGCAGTACTTC
CDR3: CASSLVSPADYEQYF

V: TRBV28
size: NA
J: TRBJ2-5
D: TRBD1
DNA: TGTGCCAGCAGTCCCTGGGACAGCCTATCTGAGGAGACCCAGTACTTC
CDR3: CASSPWDSLSEETQYF

V: TRBV12-3/TRBV12-4
size: NA
J: TRBJ1-2
D: NA
DNA: TGTGCCAGCACCCGAGGGGGCTATGGCTACACCTTC
CDR3: CASTRGGYGYTF

V: TRBV29-1
size: once
J: TRBJ1-5
D: NA
DNA: TGCAGCGTTGGGGCCGCGGGGCAGCCCCAGCATTTT
CDR3: CSVGAAGQPQHF

V: TRBV4-3
size: NA
J: TRBJ2-5
D: TRBD2
DNA: TGCGCCAGCAGCCAAGACCTACTAGCGGGGCAAGAGACCCAGTACTTC
CDR3: CASSQDLLAGQETQYF

V: TRBV5-1
size: NA
J: TRBJ1-6
D: NA
DNA: TGCGCCAGCAGCTTGGCCGGGGCCAGGGAGAATTCACCCCTCCACTTT
CDR3: CASSLAGARENSPLHF

V: TRBV2
size: once
J: TRBJ2-5
D: NA
DNA: TGTGCCAGCAGGGGCGGGATGGGTCAAGAGACCCAGTACTTC
CDR3: CASRGGMGQETQYF

V: TRBV5-4
size: NA
J: TRBJ2-3
D: TRBD2
DNA: TGTGCCAGCAGCTTGGGTAGCGGGTACACAGATACGCAGTATTTT
CDR3: CASSLGSGYTDTQYF

V: TRBV30
size: NA
J: TRBJ1-4
D: NA
DNA: TGTGCCTGGAGTACCTCCGGGATAAAACTTACAACTAATGAAAAACTGTTTTTT
CDR3: CAWSTSGIKLTTNEKLFF

V: TRBV3-1/TRBV3-2
size: NA
J: TRBJ2-2
D: TRBD2
DNA: TGTGCCAGCAGAGGACTAGCGGGTACCGGGGAGCTGTTTTTT
CDR3: CASRGLAGTGELFF

V: TRBV7-9
size: NA
J: TRBJ2-7
D: NA
DNA: TGTGCCAGCAGCTTTAGCAGGGGTGACGAGCAGTACTTC
CDR3: CASSFSRGDEQYF

V: TRBV5-8
size: once
J: TRBJ1-1
D: NA
DNA: TGTGCCAGCAGCACGTACGTGCAGACCAGGGGAAACACTGAAGCTTTCTTT
CDR3: CASSTYVQTRGNTEAFF

V: TRBV6-5
size: NA
J: TRBJ1-6
D: TRBD1
DNA: TGTGCCAGCAGTTACCACGCGGACAGGGTCAAGTCACCCCTCCACTTT
CDR3: CASSYHADRVKSPLHF

V: TRBV6-5
size: NA
J: TRBJ2-7
D: NA
DNA: TGTGCCAGCAGTCCTCCCTCCAGGGGTTACGAGCAGTACTTC
CDR3: CASSPPSRGYEQYF

V: TRBV11-2
size: NA
J: TRBJ1-4
D: NA
DNA: TGTGCCAGCAGCCTAAGCCGGGGGGAAGGTGAAAAACTGTTTTTT
CDR3: CASSLSRGEGEKLFF

V: TRBV29-1
size: NA
J: TRBJ1-1
D: NA
DNA: TGCAGCGTTGAAGGCCTTAGGTGGGACGACACTGAAGCTTTCTTT
CDR3: CSVEGLRWDDTEAFF

V: TRBV21-1
size: NA
J: TRBJ1-1
D: NA
DNA: TGTGCCAGCAGCAAAGAAGGACAGGGTGACACTGAAGCTTTCTTT
CDR3: CASSKEGQGDTEAFF

V: TRBV29-1
size: NA
J: TRBJ1-5
D: NA
DNA: TGCAGCGTTGGGGGGCAAGCCAATCAGCCCCAGCATTTT
CDR3: CSVGGQANQPQHF

V: TRBV7-9
size: NA
J: TRBJ1-1
D: TRBD1
DNA: TGTGCCAGCAGCTTAGGACAGGGGGCCACTGAAGCTTTCTTT
CDR3: CASSLGQGATEAFF